Below, 8 T cell receptor beta chains from the same sample are listed, as sequenced in a study of blood T cell repertoires in COVID-19. Method: immunoSEQ multiplex PCR; TCRdb's copy keeps in-frame clones and lacks some. The profile shows 150,000 to 200,000 clones, roughly 89% of them singletons. The sequenced sample consisted of PBMCs or T cells enriched from blood (not recorded which). These receptors were collected from a young woman who had been exposed to COVID-19.

The chain combines TRBV14 with TRBJ1-1; D remains ambiguous. Germline V gene data show CDR1 as SGHDN and CDR2 as FVKESK. Deletions cut 6 bases from V and 0 bases from J, with 11 bases between. The length of the CDR3 is 14 residues. The CDR3 protein is CASSGGIMNTEAFF. Written as DNA, the CDR3 is TGTGCCAGCAGTGGCGGAATCATGAACACTGAAGCTTTCTTT.

This chain links TRBV7-6 with TRBJ1-2; D uncertain. The CDR3 is made up of 12 amino acids. CDR1 is SGHVS and CDR2 is FNYEAQ in the germline V gene. Trimming removed 2 bases from V and 8 bases from J, with 9 bases in between. CDR3 bases: TGTGCCAGCAGCTTATACATGGGCGGCTACACCTTC. Amino acids: CASSLYMGGYTF. The full variable domain, with the rest looked up from reference TRBV7-6 and TRBJ1-2, is GAGVSQSPRYKVTKRGQDVALRCDPISGHVSLYWYRQALGQGPEFLTYFNYEAQQDKSGLPNDRFSAERPEGSISTLTIQRTEQRDSAMYRCASSLYMGGYTFGSGTRLTVV.

The genes are TRBV4-1 and TRBJ2-2; D unclear. Germline V gene sequence: CDR1 MGHRA, CDR2 YSYEKL. The CDR3 consists of 15 residues. The V end was cut by 10 bases, the J end by 0 bases, with 15 bases between. The CDR3 DNA sequence: TGCGCCACCAAAACTGATCACTCGAACACCGGGGAGCTGTTTTTT. Translated: CATKTDHSNTGELFF.

V gene TRBV6-6 combines with J gene TRBJ1-1, with 9 bases identical to TRBD1. There are 16 residues in the CDR3. The germline V gene has CDR1 MNHNY and CDR2 SVGAGI (reference sequence). With 1 base clipped from V and 4 bases from J, the junction kept 7 bases outside the gene matches. CDR3 region: CASSYYLTGGPTEAFF. CDR3 nucleotide sequence: TGTGCCAGCAGTTACTACCTGACAGGGGGTCCCACTGAAGCTTTCTTT.

This clone has just a few counts. The chain carries TRBV2 and TRBJ1-1; D is perhaps TRBD1 (6 bases). The CDR3 length is 11 residues. Germline V gene data show CDR1 as SNHLY and CDR2 as FYNNEI. V was shortened by 7 bases and J by 4 bases, with 7 bases between the two germline ends. The CDR3 loop is CASTGVTEAFF. CDR3 sequence (DNA): TGTGCCAGCACAGGGGTCACTGAAGCTTTCTTT.

V gene TRBV2 combines with J gene TRBJ1-4, with TRBD1 matching 8 bases. The trim removed 3 bases at V and 10 bases at J, leaving 10 bases unmatched. The length of the CDR3 is 15 residues. The V gene's germline CDR1 is SNHLY and CDR2 FYNNEI. CDR3 DNA: TGTGCCAGCAGTGACAACAGGGGGGGACCCGGAAAACTGTTTTTT. Amino acid sequence: CASSDNRGGPGKLFF.

This chain uses TRBV30 with TRBJ2-5, with TRBD2 matching over 12 bases. The CDR3 consists of 15 residues. CDR1 is GTSNPN, CDR2 SVGIG, per germline (reference sequence). V gave up 4 bases and J gave up 1 base; unmatched junction bases: 4. The CDR3 protein is CAWTGLAGIQETQYF. In nucleotides, the CDR3 is TGTGCCTGGACCGGACTAGCGGGGATCCAAGAGACCCAGTACTTC.

This chain's CDR3 is CASRRLGTYEQYF. The CDR3 coding sequence is TGTGCCAGCAGGAGGCTCGGGACCTACGAGCAGTACTTC. V is TRBV11-2 and J is TRBJ2-7; weak D call: TRBD2 (5 bases). Trimming took 6 bases from V and 2 from J, leaving 11 bases between them. CDR1 and CDR2 (germline): SGHAT, FQNNGV. This CDR3 has 13 residues.